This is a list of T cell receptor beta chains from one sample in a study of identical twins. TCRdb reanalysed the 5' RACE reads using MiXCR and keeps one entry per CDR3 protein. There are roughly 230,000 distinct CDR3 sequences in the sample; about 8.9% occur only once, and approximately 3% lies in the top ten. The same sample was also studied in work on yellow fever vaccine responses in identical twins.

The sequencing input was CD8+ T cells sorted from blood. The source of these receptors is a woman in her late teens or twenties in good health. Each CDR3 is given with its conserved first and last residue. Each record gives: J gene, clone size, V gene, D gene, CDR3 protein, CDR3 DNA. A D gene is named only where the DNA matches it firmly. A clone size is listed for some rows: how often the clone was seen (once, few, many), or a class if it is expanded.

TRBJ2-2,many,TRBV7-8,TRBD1,CASSTTGGTGELFF,TGTGCCAGCAGCACGACAGGGGGCACCGGGGAGCTGTTTTTT
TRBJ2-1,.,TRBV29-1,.,CSVAHAGNIVYNEQFF,TGCAGCGTTGCCCATGCGGGAAACATAGTCTACAATGAGCAGTTCTTC
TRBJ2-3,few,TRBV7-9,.,CASSQMGDTQYF,TGTGCCAGCAGCCAGATGGGAGATACGCAGTATTTT
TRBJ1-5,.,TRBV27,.,CASSLSGGPQHF,TGTGCCAGCAGTTTATCGGGTGGGCCCCAGCATTTT
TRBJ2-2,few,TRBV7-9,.,CASSSPLASELFF,TGTGCCAGCAGCTCCCCTCTAGCATCGGAGCTGTTTTTT
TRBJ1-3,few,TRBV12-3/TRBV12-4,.,CASSYRDREGNTIYF,TGTGCCAGCTCATATAGGGACCGTGAAGGAAACACCATATATTTT
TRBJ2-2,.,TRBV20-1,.,CSGLVGNTGELFF,TGCAGTGGTTTGGTCGGGAACACCGGGGAGCTGTTTTTT
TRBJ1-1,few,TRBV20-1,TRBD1,CSASLNRGGTEAFF,TGCAGTGCTAGTTTGAACAGGGGAGGCACTGAAGCTTTCTTT
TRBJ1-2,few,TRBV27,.,CASSLRDAGNYGYTF,TGTGCCAGCAGTTTACGGGACGCAGGCAACTATGGCTACACCTTC
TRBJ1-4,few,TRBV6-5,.,CASSYSGDDEKLFF,TGTGCCAGCAGTTACTCAGGGGACGACGAAAAACTGTTTTTT
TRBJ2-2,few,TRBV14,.,CASSQEQGPGELFF,TGTGCCAGCAGCCAAGAACAGGGCCCCGGGGAGCTGTTTTTT
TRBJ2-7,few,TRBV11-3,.,CASSSGGTPSEEQYF,TGTGCCAGCAGCTCCGGAGGGACCCCCTCGGAGGAGCAGTACTTC
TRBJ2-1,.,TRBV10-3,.,CAISDEDNEQFF,TGTGCCATCAGCGACGAGGATAATGAGCAGTTCTTC
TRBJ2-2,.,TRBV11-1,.,CASSFKRFGELFF,TGTGCCAGCAGCTTTAAGCGGTTCGGGGAGCTGTTTTTT
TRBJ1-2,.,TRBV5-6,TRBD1,CASSPRTGKGYTF,TGTGCCAGCAGCCCGAGGACAGGGAAGGGCTACACCTTC
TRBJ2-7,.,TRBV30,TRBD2,CAWSTAGDEQYF,TGTGCCTGGAGTACGGCGGGGGACGAGCAGTACTTC
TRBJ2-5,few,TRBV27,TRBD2,CASSRTSTQYF,TGTGCCAGCAGCAGGACTAGTACCCAGTACTTC
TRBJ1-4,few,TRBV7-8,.,CASGHSATNEKLFF,TGTGCCAGCGGGCACAGTGCAACTAATGAAAAACTGTTTTTT